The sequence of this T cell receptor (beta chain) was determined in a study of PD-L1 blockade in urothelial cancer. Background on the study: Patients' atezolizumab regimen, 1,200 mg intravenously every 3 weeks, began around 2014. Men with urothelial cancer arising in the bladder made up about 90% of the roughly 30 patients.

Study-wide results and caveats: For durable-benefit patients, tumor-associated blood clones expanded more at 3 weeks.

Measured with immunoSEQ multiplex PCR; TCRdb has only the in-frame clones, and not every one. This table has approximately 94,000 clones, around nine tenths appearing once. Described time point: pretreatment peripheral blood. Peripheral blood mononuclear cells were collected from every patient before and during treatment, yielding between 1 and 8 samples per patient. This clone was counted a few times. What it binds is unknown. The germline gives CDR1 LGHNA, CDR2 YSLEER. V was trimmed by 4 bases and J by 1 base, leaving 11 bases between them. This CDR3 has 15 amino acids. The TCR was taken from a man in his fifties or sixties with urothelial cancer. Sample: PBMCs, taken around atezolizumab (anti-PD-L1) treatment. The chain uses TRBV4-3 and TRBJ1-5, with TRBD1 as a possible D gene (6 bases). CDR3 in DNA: TGCGCCAGCAGCCCCAAGGGGGACAGCAATCAGCCCCAGCATTTT. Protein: CASSPKGDSNQPQHF.